This is a list of T cell receptor beta chains from one sample in a study of blood T cell repertoires in COVID-19. Libraries were prepared by immunoSEQ multiplex PCR; TCRdb keeps only in-frame clonotypes and omits some of them. Here the sample spans about 95,000 clones, more than 80% being singletons. Sequencing was done on a sample of peripheral blood. Source of these receptors: an elderly man with COVID-19, enrolled during active disease. The CDR3 runs from the conserved cysteine through the conserved F or W. Each record gives: D gene, J gene, clone size, V gene, CDR3 DNA, CDR3 protein. D genes are given only for firm matches. Clone sizes are given selectively: once, few, many, or a class where the clone is expanded.

TRBD2 TRBJ2-3 - TRBV3-1/TRBV3-2 TGTGCCAGCAGCCAAGGATTAGCGGGGGGCCCAGATACGCAGTATTTT CASSQGLAGGPDTQYF
TRBD2 TRBJ2-3 once TRBV11-2 TGTGCCAGCAGCTTAGCCCTAGCGGGAGGGTCCGATACGCAGTATTTT CASSLALAGGSDTQYF
TRBD1 TRBJ1-2 - TRBV5-1 TGCGCCAGCAGCTTACAGGGGAACGATGGCTACACCTTC CASSLQGNDGYTF
TRBD1 TRBJ1-1 - TRBV30 TGTGCCTGGTCGACAGGGGCCCCCACTGAAGCTTTCTTT CAWSTGAPTEAFF
- TRBJ1-5 once TRBV5-4 TGTGCCAGCAGCTTAGGGGGGGCCGGTCAGCCCCAGCATTTT CASSLGGAGQPQHF
TRBD1 TRBJ2-7 - TRBV5-1 TGCGCCAGCAGCCGCTCGGGGCAGGGGGCGGAAGAGCAGTACTTC CASSRSGQGAEEQYF
TRBD2 TRBJ2-1 - TRBV27 TGTGCCAGCAGTCTAAGATCTGGGGGGGATGAGCAGTTCTTC CASSLRSGGDEQFF
- TRBJ2-2 - TRBV2 TGTGCCAGCAGTGAACAGCCGGGGAACACCGGGGAGCTGTTTTTT CASSEQPGNTGELFF
- TRBJ1-1 - TRBV6-5 TGTGCCAGCAATTTAGACTTGAACACTGAAGCTTTCTTT CASNLDLNTEAFF
- TRBJ2-1 - TRBV27 TGTGCCAGCATGGGCAGTCTTTACAATGAGCAGTTCTTC CASMGSLYNEQFF
- TRBJ2-7 - TRBV4-2 TGTGCCAGCAGCCAAGATAATGCAGCGGCCTACGAGCAGTACTTC CASSQDNAAAYEQYF
TRBD1 TRBJ2-7 - TRBV5-4 TGTGCCAGCAGCTCGGGACAGGGGTGGTACGAGCAGTACTTC CASSSGQGWYEQYF
TRBD1 TRBJ1-1 - TRBV7-3 TGTGCCAGCAGCACCACAGGGGGCGGCACTGAAGCTTTCTTT CASSTTGGGTEAFF
- TRBJ2-3 - TRBV24-1 TGTGCCACCAGTCCAGGGGACATTTCAGATACGCAGTATTTT CATSPGDISDTQYF
TRBD1 TRBJ1-1 - TRBV7-8 TGTGCCAGCAGCTTAGAGTCGGGACAGGGTGTTACTGAAGCTTTCTTT CASSLESGQGVTEAFF
- TRBJ1-1 - TRBV7-6 TGTGCCAGCAGCTTAGCAGGGGAGGGCACTGAAGCTTTCTTT CASSLAGEGTEAFF
- TRBJ2-3 - TRBV5-1 TGCGCCAGCAGCCGCAGGACTAGCACAGATACGCAGTATTTT CASSRRTSTDTQYF
- TRBJ2-3 - TRBV10-1 TGCGCCAGCAGTGAGGAAGGGGCCCGCACAGATACGCAGTATTTT CASSEEGARTDTQYF
- TRBJ2-1 - TRBV11-3 TGTGCCAGCAGCCTAGAGGGCTACAACAATGAGCAGTTCTTC CASSLEGYNNEQFF
- TRBJ1-1 - TRBV5-1 TGCGCCAGCAGCAACGGACAGCTGAACACTGAAGCTTTCTTT CASSNGQLNTEAFF
- TRBJ1-1 - TRBV6-1 TGTGCCAGCAGTGAAGCCAGGAACACTGAAGCTTTCTTT CASSEARNTEAFF
TRBD1 TRBJ2-7 few TRBV30 TGTGCCTGGACTACAGGGGTTTCCTACGAGCAGTACTTC CAWTTGVSYEQYF
TRBD2 TRBJ2-5 few TRBV3-1/TRBV3-2 TGTGCCAGCAGCCGCCTTAGACTAGCGGGAGAAGAGACCCAGTACTTC CASSRLRLAGEETQYF
TRBD1 TRBJ1-2 few TRBV28 TGTGCCAGCAGTCGAGCGGGGACAGGGGAGTTATATGGCTACACCTTC CASSRAGTGELYGYTF
- TRBJ1-2 - TRBV5-1 TGCGCCAGCAGCCAGCGCCCAGCTGCTGCTAACTATGGCTACACCTTC CASSQRPAAANYGYTF
TRBD1 TRBJ2-1 - TRBV19 TGTGCCAGTAGTCTGGGACAGTACAATGAGCAGTTCTTC CASSLGQYNEQFF
TRBD2 TRBJ2-7 - TRBV24-1 TGTGCCACCAGTGTTCAAATAGGAGTAGCGGGCGCCTACGAGCAGTACTTC CATSVQIGVAGAYEQYF
- TRBJ1-2 - TRBV7-2 TGTGCCAGCAGCTTGGACAGTGGCTATGGCTACACCTTC CASSLDSGYGYTF
- TRBJ1-2 - TRBV9 TGTGCCAGCAGCGTAGAAGGCCAGGGAAGCTATGGCTACACCTTC CASSVEGQGSYGYTF
- TRBJ1-5 - TRBV18 TGTGCCAGCTCCCCGGTGGGCGATCAGCCCCAGCATTTT CASSPVGDQPQHF
- TRBJ2-5 few TRBV7-2 TGTGCCAGCAGCTTAGCCAGGGGCCAAGAGACCCAGTACTTC CASSLARGQETQYF
TRBD2 TRBJ2-3 - TRBV2 TGTGCCAGCAGTCGGGAGGGCCGCACAGATACGCAGTATTTT CASSREGRTDTQYF